The 15 T cell receptor beta chains given below trace back to one sample, sequenced in a study of blood T cells in healthy people across ages. Then a second PCR, running about 7 to 11 cycles, was carried out with a sample-barcoded 5' primer and a J-beta primer mix. TCRdb re-called the 5' RACE reads through MiXCR, storing one row per CDR3 protein. Altogether about 680,000 distinct CDR3 sequences are present, 45% to 50% being singletons, with the ten largest covering about 32%. The sample consisted of blood. These receptor sequences come from a woman aged 55-69 years in good health.

This chain links TRBV2 with TRBJ1-6, with TRBD1 matching 8 bases. Per the germline V gene, CDR1 is SNHLY and CDR2 is FYNNEI. V shed 8 bases, J shed 8 bases, and the junction held 5 bases outside the gene matches. The CDR3 runs 13 residues. CDR3 loop: CASVGTGDSPLHF. The CDR3 DNA reads TGTGCCAGCGTAGGGACAGGAGATTCACCCCTCCACTTT.

This clonotype was counted between two and nine times. The rearrangement joins TRBV5-1 to TRBJ2-5, with 7 positions matching TRBD2. The CDR3 loop spans 13 amino acids. V gave up 4 bases and J gave up 6 bases; unmatched junction bases: 6. The germline gives CDR1 SGHRS, CDR2 YFSETQ. The CDR3 DNA is TGCGCCAGCAGCATTACTAGCGTAAAGACCCAGTACTTC. Its protein product is CASSITSVKTQYF.

The chain joins TRBV12-3 or TRBV12-4 to TRBJ2-7; 7 bases are shared with TRBD2. J gave up 4 bases and V 6 bases, and 6 bases lay outside the gene matches. The CDR3 has 13 residues. The CDR3 coding sequence is TGTGCCAGCAGGGATACTAGCGCGTACGAGCAGTACTTC. Translating gives CASRDTSAYEQYF.

The chain has TRBV30 and TRBJ2-4, with a tentative D call TRBD1 (5 bases). TRBJ2-7 matches the DNA end more closely, so the J call is doubtful. Looked up from germline, CDR1 is GTSNPN and CDR2 is SVGIG (reference sequence). This CDR3 spans 14 amino acids. DNA for the CDR3: TGTGCCTGGAGTGTAGCAGGGATTGGCTACGAGCAGTACTTC. It specifies CAWSVAGIGYEQYF.

V gene TRBV28 combines with J gene TRBJ1-2; tentative D call: TRBD1 (5 bases). The V gene's germline CDR1 is MDHEN and CDR2 SYDVKM. The CDR3 runs 14 residues. The germline V and J ends were trimmed by 5 bases and 2 bases, with 12 bases remaining between them. For the CDR3, the DNA is TGTGCCAGCAGTATCAACGCAGGGAACTATGGCTACACCTTC. As protein: CASSINAGNYGYTF.

As regards this clonotype: One end of the junction does not line up with germline, which may come from a read error. The V call is TRBV20-1, the J call TRBJ2-3, with 9 positions matching TRBD2. Germline CDR1 reads DFQATT; CDR2 reads SNEGSKA (reference sequence). The CDR3 runs to 15 residues. This chain's CDR3 is CSARDLAGPTDTRYF. Written as DNA, the CDR3 is TGCAGTGCTAGAGATCTAGCGGGACCCACAGATACGCGGTATTTT.

In the case of this clonotype: The junction and the germline gene differ at one end; a read error may be behind it. The V gene is TRBV10-3, the J gene TRBJ1-6, with D tentatively TRBD1 (5 bases). Germline loops: CDR1 ENHRY, CDR2 SYGVKD. This CDR3 is built from 16 residues. CDR3 bases: TGTGCCATCAGTGAAAGTCGGCCAGGGACCGATTCACCCATCCACTTT. Protein sequence: CAISESRPGTDSPIHF.

This rearrangement joins TRBV5-1 to TRBJ2-7; D possibly matches TRBD1 or TRBD2 (5 bases each). Germline V gene data show CDR1 as SGHRS and CDR2 as YFSETQ. V shed 4 bases and J shed 3 bases, with 11 bases lying between them. The CDR3 is 13 residues long. CDR3 sequence reads: CASSQGTFYEQYF. For the CDR3, the DNA is TGCGCCAGCAGCCAAGGGACCTTCTACGAGCAGTACTTC.

The chain's CDR3 is CASSFGQGGDEQFF. CDR3 nucleotides: TGCGCCAGCAGCTTCGGACAGGGTGGGGATGAGCAGTTCTTC. This sequence joins TRBV5-1 and TRBJ2-1, with TRBD1 identical over 8 bases. Germline lookup yields CDR1 SGHRS and CDR2 YFSETQ. Trimming took 2 bases from V and 8 from J; bases not matched to a gene: 6. This CDR3 is 14 amino acids long.

The rearrangement uses TRBV20-1 and TRBJ2-7; 8 bases line up with TRBD1. The CDR3 runs to 15 residues. J lost 5 bases, V lost 3 bases, and 12 bases had no gene match. In germline, CDR1 is DFQATT, CDR2 SNEGSKA (reference sequence). CDR3 bases: TGCAGTGCTAGCGATAGGACTGGGACAGGTGACGAGCAGTACTTC. It codes for CSASDRTGTGDEQYF.

This clonotype appeared a few times. With a much larger clone just one base away, this may be a read error. This rearrangement joins TRBV5-1 to TRBJ2-7; tentatively, D is TRBD1 (5 bases). V was shortened by 4 bases and J by 2 bases, with 16 bases between the two germline ends. The CDR3 consists of 15 residues. Germline loops: CDR1 SGHRS, CDR2 YFSETQ. This CDR3 is CASSAGNNPPYEQYF. Written as DNA, the CDR3 is TGCGCCAGCAGCGCAGGGAACAATCCCCCCTACGAGCAGTACTTC.

The chain is built from TRBV2 and TRBJ2-2; D possibly uses TRBD1 or TRBD2 (5 bases each). Trimming took 4 bases from V and 0 from J, leaving 12 bases between them. Germline V gene lookup returns CDR1 SNHLY and CDR2 FYNNEI. This CDR3 spans 16 amino acids. The CDR3 reads CASSVGEGTNTGELFF. In DNA, the CDR3 is TGTGCCAGCAGTGTCGGCGAGGGGACGAACACCGGGGAGCTGTTTTTT.

The chain links TRBV30 to TRBJ2-7, with unresolved D. The closer fit of TRBJ2-5 to the DNA end suggests the J call may be wrong. CDR1 and CDR2 (germline): GTSNPN, SVGIG (reference sequence). The CDR3 runs 13 residues. CDR3 in DNA: TGTGCCTGGAGTGTAACCCCGGGAGAGACCCAGTACTTC. Translating it yields CAWSVTPGETQYF.

The chain carries TRBV20-1 and TRBJ2-5; D remains unclear. V lost 3 bases and J lost 4, with 9 bases in between. This CDR3 spans 12 amino acids. CDR1 and CDR2 (germline): DFQATT, SNEGSKA (reference sequence). The CDR3 is CSASQGGETQYF. The CDR3 coding sequence is TGCAGTGCTAGTCAAGGTGGAGAGACCCAGTACTTC.

The chain carries TRBV20-1 and TRBJ2-7; the D gene is possibly TRBD2 (6 bases). The CDR3 totals 15 residues. Trimming left V 6 bases short and J 0 bases short, with 18 bases between. Germline V gene data show CDR1 as DFQATT and CDR2 as SNEGSKA (reference sequence). The CDR3 nucleotides read TGCAGTGCCAGCCACCCGGGAGTAGGCTCCTACGAGCAGTACTTC. Amino acids: CSASHPGVGSYEQYF.